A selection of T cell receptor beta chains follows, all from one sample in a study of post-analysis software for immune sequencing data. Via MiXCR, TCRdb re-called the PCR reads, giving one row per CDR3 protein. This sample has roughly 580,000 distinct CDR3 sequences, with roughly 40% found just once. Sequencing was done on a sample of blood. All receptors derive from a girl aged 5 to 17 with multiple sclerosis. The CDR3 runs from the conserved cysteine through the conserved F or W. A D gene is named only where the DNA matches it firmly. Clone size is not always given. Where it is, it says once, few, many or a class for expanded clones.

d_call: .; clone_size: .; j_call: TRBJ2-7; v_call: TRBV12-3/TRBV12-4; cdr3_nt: TGTGCCAGCAGTGTACGGGGCTCCCACGAGCAGTACTTC; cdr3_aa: CASSVRGSHEQYF
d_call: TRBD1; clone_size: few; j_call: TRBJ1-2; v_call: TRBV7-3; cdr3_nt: TGTGCCAGCAGTTCAAACGGACAGGGAAGCTATGGCTACACCTTC; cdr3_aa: CASSSNGQGSYGYTF
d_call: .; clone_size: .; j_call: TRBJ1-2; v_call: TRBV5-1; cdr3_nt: TGCGCCAGCAGCTCCCACCTGGCAGGGAACTATGGCTACACCTTC; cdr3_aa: CASSSHLAGNYGYTF
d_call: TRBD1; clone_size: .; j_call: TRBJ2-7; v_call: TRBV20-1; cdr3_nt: TGCAGTGCCCTTCCCGGACAGGGGAATTACGAGCAGTACTTC; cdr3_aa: CSALPGQGNYEQYF
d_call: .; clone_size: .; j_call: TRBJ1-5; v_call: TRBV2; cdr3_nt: TGTGCCAGCAGCCAGACGAATAGCAATCAGCCCCAGCATTTT; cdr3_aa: CASSQTNSNQPQHF
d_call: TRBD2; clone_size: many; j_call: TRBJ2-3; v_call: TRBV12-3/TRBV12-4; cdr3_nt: TGTGCCAGCAGTTTAGGCCGGGGAGGGGATACGCAGTATTTT; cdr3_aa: CASSLGRGGDTQYF
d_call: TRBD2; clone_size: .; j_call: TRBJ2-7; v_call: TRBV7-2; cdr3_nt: TGTGCCAGCAGCTTACGGCCTAGCGGGAGGAGCGAGCAGTACTTC; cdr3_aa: CASSLRPSGRSEQYF
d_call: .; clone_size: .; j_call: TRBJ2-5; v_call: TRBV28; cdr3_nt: TGTGCCAGCAGCGACGCACAGTTAGAGACCCAGTACTTC; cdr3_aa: CASSDAQLETQYF
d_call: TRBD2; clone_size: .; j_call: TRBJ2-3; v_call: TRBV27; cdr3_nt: TGTGCCAGCAGTCCCCTCGCAGCGGGGGGGGCAGATACGCAGTATTTT; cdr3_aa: CASSPLAAGGADTQYF
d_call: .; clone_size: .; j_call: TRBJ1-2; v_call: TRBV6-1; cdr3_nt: TGTGCCAGCAGGCTGGGTGAGAGCTATGGCTACACCTTC; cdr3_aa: CASRLGESYGYTF
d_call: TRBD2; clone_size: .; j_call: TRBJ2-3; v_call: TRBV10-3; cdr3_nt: TGTGCCATCAGTGAGGAGGGAGCGGGAGACCAATTCACAGATACGCAGTATTTT; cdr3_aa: CAISEEGAGDQFTDTQYF
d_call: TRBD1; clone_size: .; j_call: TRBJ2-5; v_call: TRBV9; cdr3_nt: TGTGCCAGCAGCGTAGACGTCAGGGGGCGTGAGACCCAGTACTTC; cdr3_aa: CASSVDVRGRETQYF
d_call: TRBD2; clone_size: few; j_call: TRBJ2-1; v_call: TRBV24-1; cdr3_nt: TGTGCCACCAGTGATTCCGGACTAGCGGGAGGTTCCTACAATGAGCAGTTCTTC; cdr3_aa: CATSDSGLAGGSYNEQFF
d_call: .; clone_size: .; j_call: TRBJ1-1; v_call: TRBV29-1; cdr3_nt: TGCAGCGTTGGGCAGACTGAAGCTTTCTTT; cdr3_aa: CSVGQTEAFF